This T cell receptor (beta chain) emerged from a study of T cells expressing NK-cell markers. Across the whole study: The study drew TCR beta repertoires from sorted CD3+CD56+NKG2C+, CD3+CD56+NKG2C- and CD3+CD56-NKG2C+ T cells.

TCRdb reanalyzed the 5' RACE reads and collapses them to one entry per CDR3 protein, without DNA. This repertoire includes hundreds of thousands of distinct CDR3 sequences. This CDR3 contains 16 residues. CDR1 SGHAT and CDR2 FQNNGV come from the germline V gene. The J gene is TRBJ2-2, the V gene TRBV11-2; TCRdb's D gene call, TRBD2, goes unchecked for lack of DNA. This TCR was recovered from a man aged 18-75 years in good health. The sequenced sample consisted of blood T cells: a sorted CD56 or NKG2C T cell subset, CD4+ or CD8+ T cells, or bulk PBMC T cells (not recorded which). The CDR3 sequence is CASSLDRAQNTGELFF.